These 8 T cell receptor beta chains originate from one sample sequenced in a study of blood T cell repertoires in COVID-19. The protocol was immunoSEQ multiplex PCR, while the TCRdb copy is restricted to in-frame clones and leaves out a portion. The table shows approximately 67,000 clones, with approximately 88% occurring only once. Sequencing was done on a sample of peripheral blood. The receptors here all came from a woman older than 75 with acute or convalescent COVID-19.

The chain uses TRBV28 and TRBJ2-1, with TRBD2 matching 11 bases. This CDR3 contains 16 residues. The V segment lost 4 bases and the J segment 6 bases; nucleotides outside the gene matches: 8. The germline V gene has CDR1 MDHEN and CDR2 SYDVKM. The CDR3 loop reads CASSSPGLAVLNEQFF. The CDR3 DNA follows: TGTGCCAGCAGTTCGCCGGGACTAGCGGTCCTCAATGAGCAGTTCTTC.

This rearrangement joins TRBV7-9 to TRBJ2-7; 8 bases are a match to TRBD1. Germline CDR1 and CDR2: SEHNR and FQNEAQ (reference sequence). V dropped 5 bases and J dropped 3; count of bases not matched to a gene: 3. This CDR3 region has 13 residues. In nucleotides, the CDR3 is TGTGCCAGCAGCCCGGACAGGGACTACGAGCAGTACTTC. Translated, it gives CASSPDRDYEQYF.

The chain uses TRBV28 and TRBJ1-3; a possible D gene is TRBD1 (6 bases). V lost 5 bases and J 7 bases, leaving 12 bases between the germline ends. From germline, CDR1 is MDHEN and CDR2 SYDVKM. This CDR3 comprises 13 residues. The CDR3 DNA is TGTGCCAGCAGTCCCGGGACAAGGAACACCATATATTTT. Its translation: CASSPGTRNTIYF.

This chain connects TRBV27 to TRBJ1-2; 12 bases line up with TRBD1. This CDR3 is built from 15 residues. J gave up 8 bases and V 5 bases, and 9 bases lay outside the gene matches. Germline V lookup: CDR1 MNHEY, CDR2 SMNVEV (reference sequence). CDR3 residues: CASSRSGTGGEGYTF. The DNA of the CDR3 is TGTGCCAGCAGTAGATCCGGGACAGGGGGCGAAGGCTACACCTTC.

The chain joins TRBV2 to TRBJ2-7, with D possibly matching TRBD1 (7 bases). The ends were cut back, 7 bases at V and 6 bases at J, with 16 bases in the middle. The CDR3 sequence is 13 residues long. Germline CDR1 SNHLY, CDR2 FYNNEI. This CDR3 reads CASTRGVLGEQYF. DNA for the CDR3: TGTGCCAGCACCAGGGGGGTTCTGGGCGAGCAGTACTTC.

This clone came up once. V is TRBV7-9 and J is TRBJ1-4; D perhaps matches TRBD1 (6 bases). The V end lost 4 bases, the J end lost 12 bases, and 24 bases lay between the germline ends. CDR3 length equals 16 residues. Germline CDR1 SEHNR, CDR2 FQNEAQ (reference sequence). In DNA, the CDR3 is TGTGCCAGCAGCTCCCCTTCGACAGGTCCGAGATCTGAACTGTTTTTT. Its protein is CASSSPSTGPRSELFF.

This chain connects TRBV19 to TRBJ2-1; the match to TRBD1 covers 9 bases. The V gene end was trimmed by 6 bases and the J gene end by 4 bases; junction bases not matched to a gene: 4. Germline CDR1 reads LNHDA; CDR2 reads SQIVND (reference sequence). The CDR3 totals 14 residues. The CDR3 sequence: CASSTGTGYNEQFF. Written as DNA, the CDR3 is TGTGCCAGTAGCACCGGGACAGGGTACAATGAGCAGTTCTTC.

The CDR3 loop is CASSIQGGQGASGANVLTF. The CDR3 DNA is TGTGCCAGCTCGATACAGGGGGGCCAGGGGGCTTCTGGGGCCAACGTCCTGACTTTC. The chain carries TRBV18 and TRBJ2-6; 8 bases fit TRBD1. CDR1 is KGHSH, CDR2 LQKENI, per germline. This CDR3 has 19 residues. Trimming removed 6 bases from V and 1 base from J; junction bases left unmatched: 14. Complete variable domain (other parts from reference TRBV18 and TRBJ2-6): NAGVMQNPRHLVRRRGQEARLRCSPMKGHSHVYWYRQLPEEGLKFMVYLQKENIIDESGMPKERFSAEFPKEGPSILRIQQVVRGDSAAYFCASSIQGGQGASGANVLTFGAGSRLTVL.